This T cell receptor beta chain was found in a study of radiation and T cells in renal cell carcinoma. CDR3 length equals 14 residues. V was shortened by 0 bases and J by 5 bases, with 8 bases between the two germline ends. The germline V gene has CDR1 SGHRS and CDR2 YFSETQ. Study-level findings and limits: In blood, top tumor clones expanded by 2 weeks, shrinking by 4.

Data came from immunoSEQ multiplex PCR; TCRdb stores just in-frame clones and leaves some out. The sample lists about 77,000 clones; less than 85% were seen once. Time point reported: blood 4 weeks post-SBRT, at nephrectomy. Treatment in this sample: 15 Gy SBRT to primary tumor, nephrectomy 4 weeks later. Nephrectomy followed 15 Gy stereotactic body radiation by 4 weeks. Blood was sampled at baseline, 2 weeks and 4 weeks after SBRT. The patient's renal cell carcinoma had clear cell pathology. Notes on this clone: The antigen is unknown.

The chain recombines TRBV5-1 with TRBJ1-4; D call uncertain. The clonotype originates from a woman aged 55-75 years with renal cell carcinoma. Sequencing was performed on blood, taken from a patient whose treatment included radiotherapy and nephrectomy. CDR3 sequence (DNA): TGCGCCAGCAGCTTGGACTCGACGAATGAAAAACTGTTTTTT. Protein product: CASSLDSTNEKLFF. The whole variable domain, remainder taken from reference TRBV5-1 and TRBJ1-4, is KAGVTQTPRYLIKTRGQQVTLSCSPISGHRSVSWYQQTPGQGLQFLFEYFSETQRNKGNFPGRFSGRQFSNSRSEMNVSTLELGDSALYLCASSLDSTNEKLFFGSGTQLSVL.